This is a list of T cell receptor beta chains from one sample in a study of blood T cell repertoires in COVID-19. Libraries were prepared by immunoSEQ multiplex PCR; TCRdb keeps only in-frame clonotypes and omits some of them. The data show approximately 260,000 clones, about 86% seen once. Input material: PBMCs or T cells enriched from blood (not recorded which). The receptors originated from a woman aged 40-49 years with acute COVID-19. The CDR3 runs from the conserved cysteine through the conserved F or W. A D gene is named only where the DNA matches it firmly. Some rows have no size entry. The others give once, few or many, or a class for an expanded clone.

clone size	D gene	J gene	V gene	CDR3 protein	CDR3 DNA
.	.	TRBJ1-5	TRBV28	CASSPRGGVSNQPQHF	TGTGCCAGCAGTCCTCGGGGGGGGGTTAGCAATCAGCCCCAGCATTTT
.	TRBD1	TRBJ1-2	TRBV15	CATSRDMGQTNYGYTF	TGTGCCACCAGCAGAGATATGGGACAGACAAACTATGGCTACACCTTC
.	.	TRBJ1-3	TRBV30	CAWSVDGPIGSSGNTIYF	TGTGCCTGGAGTGTAGATGGCCCAATCGGGAGCTCTGGAAACACCATATATTTT
.	.	TRBJ1-1	TRBV5-1	CASSLEPPPGGTEAFF	TGCGCCAGCAGCTTGGAGCCCCCTCCGGGGGGGACTGAAGCTTTCTTT
once	.	TRBJ1-6	TRBV11-2	CASGRDAGPSPLHF	TGTGCCAGCGGGAGGGACGCCGGGCCCTCACCCCTCCACTTT
.	.	TRBJ1-1	TRBV10-3	CAISDQGLNTEAFF	TGTGCCATCAGTGATCAGGGTTTGAACACTGAAGCTTTCTTT
.	TRBD1	TRBJ1-1	TRBV2	CATSWTGNTEAFF	TGTGCCACCAGTTGGACAGGGAACACTGAAGCTTTCTTT
.	.	TRBJ1-2	TRBV7-9	CASSSWEAYGYTF	TGTGCCAGCAGCTCCTGGGAGGCCTATGGCTACACCTTC
.	TRBD1	TRBJ1-4	TRBV14	CASSQDQGVVGEKLFF	TGTGCCAGCAGCCAAGATCAGGGGGTGGTTGGTGAAAAACTGTTTTTT
.	.	TRBJ1-2	TRBV5-5	CASSSPHTGWYGYTF	TGTGCCAGCAGCTCCCCGCACACAGGGTGGTATGGCTACACCTTC
.	.	TRBJ2-7	TRBV11-2	CASSLEHSTYEQYF	TGTGCCAGCAGCTTAGAGCACAGTACCTACGAGCAGTACTTC
.	.	TRBJ1-2	TRBV9	CASSVVGHPTWYGYTF	TGTGCCAGCAGCGTAGTTGGACACCCTACGTGGTATGGCTACACCTTC
.	TRBD1	TRBJ1-1	TRBV6-1	CASSVDRGKKGNTEAFF	TGTGCCAGCAGTGTGGACAGGGGGAAGAAAGGGAACACTGAAGCTTTCTTT
.	.	TRBJ2-4	TRBV23-1	CASSQGHLAKNIQYF	TGCGCCAGCAGTCAAGGACACCTAGCCAAAAACATTCAGTACTTC